This T cell receptor (beta chain) was sequenced in a study of blood T cell repertoires in COVID-19. The wider study: Sources were T cells, B-cell-depleted T cells, or PBMCs; the material itself was cDNA or gDNA.

Seattle patients were enrolled while actively infected and followed longitudinally. The authors' processing: Reference gene primers were amplified, and this amplification served to estimate nucleated cell counts. Here immunoSEQ multiplex PCR was the method, and the copy in TCRdb shows in-frame clones only, minus some. V and J calls and clone size are given by that table; D and trimming were obtained from the DNA. The sample has hundreds of thousands of clones, 85% to 90% seen once. Germline CDR1 MDHEN, CDR2 SYDVKM. Deletions cut 3 bases from V and 1 base from J, with 21 bases between. The CDR3 runs to 18 residues.

The source is a woman aged 25 to 45 with COVID-19, enrolled during active disease. The specimen sequenced was peripheral blood. The chain links TRBV28 to TRBJ1-1, with a tentative D call TRBD1 (5 bases). The CDR3 coding sequence is TGTGCCAGCAGTTTCGTGGTATGGGGGGAGGATAGGAACACTGAAGCTTTCTTT. Translated, it gives CASSFVVWGEDRNTEAFF.